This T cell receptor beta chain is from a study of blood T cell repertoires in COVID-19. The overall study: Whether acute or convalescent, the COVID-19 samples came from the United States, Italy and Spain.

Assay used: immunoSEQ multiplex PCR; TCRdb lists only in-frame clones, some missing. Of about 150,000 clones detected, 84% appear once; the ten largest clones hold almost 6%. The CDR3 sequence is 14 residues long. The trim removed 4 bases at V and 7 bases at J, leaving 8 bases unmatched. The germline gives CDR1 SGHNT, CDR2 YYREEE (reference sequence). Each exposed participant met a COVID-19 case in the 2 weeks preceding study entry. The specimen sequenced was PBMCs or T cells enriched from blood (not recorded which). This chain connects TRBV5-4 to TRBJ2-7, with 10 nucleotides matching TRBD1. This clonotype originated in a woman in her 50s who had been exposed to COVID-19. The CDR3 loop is CASSLPDRGREQYF. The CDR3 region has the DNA TGTGCCAGCAGCCTGCCCGACAGGGGGCGGGAGCAGTACTTC.